Listed here are 17 T cell receptor beta chains from one sample, sequenced in a study of OX40 agonist ivuxolimab in advanced cancers. Libraries were prepared by immunoSEQ multiplex PCR; TCRdb keeps only in-frame clonotypes and omits some of them. Of fewer than 90,000 clones in the sample, around 91% were seen once. Specimen: CD4+ or CD8+ T cells sorted from blood, collected in a trial of the OX40 agonist ivuxolimab. The receptors were sampled from an adult with an advanced solid tumor such as melanoma, head and neck, liver or kidney cancer.

The J gene is TRBJ1-2, the V gene TRBV30; no clear D gene. This CDR3 spans 12 amino acids. V shed 0 bases and J shed 2 bases, with 4 bases lying between them. Per the germline V gene, CDR1 is GTSNPN and CDR2 is SVGIG (reference sequence). As DNA, the CDR3 is TGTGCCTGGAGTGTACGGAACTATGGCTACACCTTC. This codes for CAWSVRNYGYTF. Full variable domain (outside the CDR3, taken from reference TRBV30 and TRBJ1-2): SQTIHQWPATLVQPVGSPLSLECTVEGTSNPNLYWYRQAAGRGLQLLFYSVGIGQISSEVPQNLSASRPQDRQFILSSKKLLLSDSGFYLCAWSVRNYGYTFGSGTRLTVV.

The chain combines TRBV19 with TRBJ2-4; TRBD2 agrees at 11 bases. The CDR3 runs to 16 residues. Trimming removed 5 bases from V and 1 base from J; junction bases left unmatched: 4. CDR1 and CDR2 (germline): LNHDA, SQIVND (reference sequence). The CDR3 sequence is CASSFSGREAKNIQYF. DNA of the CDR3: TGTGCCAGTAGTTTTAGCGGGAGGGAGGCCAAAAACATTCAGTACTTC.

The chain is built from TRBV7-8 and TRBJ1-1; TRBD1 matches at 7 bases. Germline CDR1 SGHVS, CDR2 FQNEAQ. The CDR3 spans 13 residues. The V segment lost 5 bases and the J segment 6 bases; nucleotides outside the gene matches: 6. The CDR3 loop reads CASSPRTGPEAFF. CDR3 bases: TGTGCCAGCAGCCCCAGGACAGGTCCTGAAGCTTTCTTT.

This clone came up many times. The rearrangement joins TRBV5-1 to TRBJ2-7, with TRBD2 matching 8 bases. The J segment lost 3 bases and the V segment lost 4 bases, leaving 9 bases of the junction unmatched. The germline CDR1 and CDR2 sequences are SGHRS and YFSETQ. The CDR3 length is 15 residues. CDR3 bases: TGCGCCAGCAGCATACGAGCGGGAGATCACTACGAGCAGTACTTC. As protein: CASSIRAGDHYEQYF. Full variable domain (outside the CDR3, taken from reference TRBV5-1 and TRBJ2-7): KAGVTQTPRYLIKTRGQQVTLSCSPISGHRSVSWYQQTPGQGLQFLFEYFSETQRNKGNFPGRFSGRQFSNSRSEMNVSTLELGDSALYLCASSIRAGDHYEQYFGPGTRLTVT.

The chain is built from TRBV5-1 and TRBJ1-2; TRBD1 matches at 9 bases. CDR1 is SGHRS and CDR2 is YFSETQ in the germline V gene. The CDR3 has 17 amino acids. V lost 0 bases, J lost 6 bases, and 12 bases stayed unmatched. CDR3 protein: CASSLAQGAPRLDGYTF. The CDR3 DNA is TGCGCCAGCAGCTTGGCACAGGGGGCTCCCCGACTAGATGGCTACACCTTC.

This sequence joins TRBV19 and TRBJ1-5, with 8 bases lining up with TRBD1. CDR3 size: 13 residues. The germline CDR1 and CDR2 sequences are LNHDA and SQIVND (reference sequence). Losses at the gene ends were 10 bases for V and 3 bases for J; bases not matched to a gene: 5. CDR3 residues: CATRTGFNQPQHF. The CDR3 DNA reads as TGTGCCACCAGGACAGGGTTCAATCAGCCCCAGCATTTT.

This sequence joins TRBV6-1 and TRBJ2-3, with TRBD2 identical over 9 bases. The CDR3 length is 14 residues. Looked up from germline, CDR1 is MNHNS and CDR2 is SASEGT. V shed 7 bases, J shed 4 bases, and the junction held 6 bases outside the gene matches. Here the CDR3 DNA reads TGTGCCAGCAAGGTTAGCGGGGGCCCAGATACGCAGTATTTT. Amino acids: CASKVSGGPDTQYF.

This chain links TRBV6-4 with TRBJ2-3, with TRBD2 identical over 8 bases. Germline V gives CDR1 MRHNA, CDR2 SNTAGT. This CDR3 is built from 15 residues. Trimming took 4 bases from V and 5 from J; bases not matched to a gene: 8. The CDR3 spells CASSGSRGGKDTQYF. DNA for the CDR3: TGTGCCAGCAGTGGATCTCGGGGGGGCAAAGATACGCAGTATTTT.

V and J are TRBV6-5 and TRBJ2-1, with D possibly matching TRBD2 (5 bases). The germline CDR1 and CDR2 sequences are MNHEY and SVGAGI. CDR3 length equals 15 residues. V lost 4 bases and J lost 5, with 15 bases in between. In nucleotides, the CDR3 is TGTGCCAGCAGTTCGGCGGGCATGAATGACAATGAGCAGTTCTTC. Translating it yields CASSSAGMNDNEQFF.

The gene calls are TRBV2 and TRBJ1-5, with 9 bases aligning to TRBD1. The CDR3 consists of 16 residues. The V segment lost 6 bases and the J segment 4 bases; nucleotides outside the gene matches: 10. CDR1 and CDR2 from the germline V gene are SNHLY and FYNNEI. The CDR3 reads CASSWGGQGLNQPQHF. CDR3 sequence (DNA): TGTGCCAGCAGCTGGGGGGGACAGGGACTAAATCAGCCCCAGCATTTT.

This clone has a single count. This chain links TRBV15 with TRBJ2-5, with TRBD2 identical over 11 bases. The germline CDR1 and CDR2 sequences are LNHNV and YYDKDF (reference sequence). The length of the CDR3 is 17 residues. J lost 2 bases, V lost 0 bases, and 5 bases had no gene match. The CDR3 nucleotides read TGTGCCACCAGCAGAGATACCCGACTAGCGGGGCAAGAGACCCAGTACTTC. This encodes CATSRDTRLAGQETQYF.

V is TRBV27 and J is TRBJ2-6; tentatively, D is TRBD1 (5 bases). The CDR3 length is 16 residues. Trimming pared 5 bases from V and 4 bases from J, leaving 15 bases between. Germline values: CDR1 MNHEY, CDR2 SMNVEV (reference sequence). For the CDR3, the DNA is TGTGCCAGCAGTACTCGAGGACAAGCCGGGGCCAACGTCCTGACTTTC. Protein product: CASSTRGQAGANVLTF.

V and J are TRBV7-8 and TRBJ1-1; the D is unclear. Germline-derived CDR1 and CDR2 are SGHVS and FQNEAQ. The V end lost 0 bases, the J end lost 0 bases, and 14 bases lay between the germline ends. The CDR3 length is 17 residues. CDR3 DNA: TGTGCCAGCAGCTTAGCCTCGGGCAGGCTCATGAACACTGAAGCTTTCTTT. Protein sequence: CASSLASGRLMNTEAFF.

The gene calls are TRBV10-1 and TRBJ1-2; tentative D call: TRBD1 (5 bases). Looked up from germline, CDR1 is WNHNN and CDR2 is SYGVQD (reference sequence). The CDR3 length is 18 residues. V was pared by 7 bases and J by 4 bases, with 28 bases between. The DNA for the CDR3 is TGCGCCAGCATATGTAGTACAGGAATGATTGGTCCGGGCTATGGCTACACCTTC. Encoded protein: CASICSTGMIGPGYGYTF.

The sample holds one count of this clone. The chain couples TRBV20-1 to TRBJ1-1, with D unresolved. V was trimmed by 6 bases and J by 1 base, leaving 6 bases between them. Germline V gives CDR1 DFQATT, CDR2 SNEGSKA (reference sequence). The CDR3 consists of 11 residues. Here the CDR3 reads CSAGKNTEAFF. The CDR3 region has the DNA TGCAGTGCCGGGAAGAACACTGAAGCTTTCTTT.

The count of this clone is one. The CDR3 nucleotides read TGTGCCTGGAGTGCTAGCGGGAGGTTCGAGCAGTACTTC. Its protein product is CAWSASGRFEQYF. This rearrangement joins TRBV30 to TRBJ2-7; TRBD2 matches 11 bases. J lost 6 bases, V lost 1 base, and 2 bases had no gene match. There are 13 residues in the CDR3. CDR1 and CDR2 (germline): GTSNPN, SVGIG (reference sequence). Together with reference TRBV30 and TRBJ2-7, the CDR3 gives the full variable domain: SQTIHQWPATLVQPVGSPLSLECTVEGTSNPNLYWYRQAAGRGLQLLFYSVGIGQISSEVPQNLSASRPQDRQFILSSKKLLLSDSGFYLCAWSASGRFEQYFGPGTRLTVT.

The rearrangement links TRBV5-5 to TRBJ2-3, with D possibly being TRBD2 (5 bases). The CDR3 length is 15 residues. Germline-derived CDR1 and CDR2 are SGHKS and YYEKEE (reference sequence). V gave up 3 bases and J gave up 2 bases, with 13 bases separating them. The CDR3 nucleotides read TGTGCCAGCAGCTCCTCCGGGGTCTTCACAGATACGCAGTATTTT. It specifies CASSSSGVFTDTQYF.